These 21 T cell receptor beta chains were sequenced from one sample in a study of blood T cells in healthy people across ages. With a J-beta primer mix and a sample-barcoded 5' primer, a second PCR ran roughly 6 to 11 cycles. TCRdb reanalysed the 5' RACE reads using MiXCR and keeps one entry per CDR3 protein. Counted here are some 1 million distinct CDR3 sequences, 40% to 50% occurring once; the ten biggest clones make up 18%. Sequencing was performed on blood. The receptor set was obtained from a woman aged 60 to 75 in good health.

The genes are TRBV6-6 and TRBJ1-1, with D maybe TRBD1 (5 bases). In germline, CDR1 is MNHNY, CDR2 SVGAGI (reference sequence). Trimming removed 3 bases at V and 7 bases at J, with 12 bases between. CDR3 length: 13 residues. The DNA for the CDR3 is TGTGCCAGCAGTTATCCGGGGGGGGGTGAAGCTTTCTTT. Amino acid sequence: CASSYPGGGEAFF.

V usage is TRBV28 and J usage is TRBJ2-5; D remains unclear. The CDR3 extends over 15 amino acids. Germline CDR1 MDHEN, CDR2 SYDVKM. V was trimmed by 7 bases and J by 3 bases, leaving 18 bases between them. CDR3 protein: CASTLASETEETQYF. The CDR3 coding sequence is TGTGCCAGCACCCTGGCCTCTGAGACGGAAGAGACCCAGTACTTC.

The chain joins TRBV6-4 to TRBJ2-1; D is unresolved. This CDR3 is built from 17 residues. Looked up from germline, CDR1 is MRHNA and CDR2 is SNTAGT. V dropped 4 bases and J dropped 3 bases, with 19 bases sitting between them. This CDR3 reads CASSAGLTPLLYNEQFF. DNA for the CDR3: TGTGCCAGCAGTGCGGGCCTTACTCCATTACTCTACAATGAGCAGTTCTTC.

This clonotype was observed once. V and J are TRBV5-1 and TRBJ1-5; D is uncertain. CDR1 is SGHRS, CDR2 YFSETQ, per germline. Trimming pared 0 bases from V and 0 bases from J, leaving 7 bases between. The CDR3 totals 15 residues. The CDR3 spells CASSLDALSNQPQHF. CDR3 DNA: TGCGCCAGCAGCTTGGACGCCCTTAGCAATCAGCCCCAGCATTTT.

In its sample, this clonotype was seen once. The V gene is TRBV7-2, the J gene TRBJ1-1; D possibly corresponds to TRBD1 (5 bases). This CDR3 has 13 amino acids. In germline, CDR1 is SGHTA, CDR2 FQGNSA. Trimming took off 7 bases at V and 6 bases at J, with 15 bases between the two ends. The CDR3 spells CASTQDWGAEAFF. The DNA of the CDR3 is TGTGCCAGCACCCAAGACTGGGGCGCTGAAGCTTTCTTT.

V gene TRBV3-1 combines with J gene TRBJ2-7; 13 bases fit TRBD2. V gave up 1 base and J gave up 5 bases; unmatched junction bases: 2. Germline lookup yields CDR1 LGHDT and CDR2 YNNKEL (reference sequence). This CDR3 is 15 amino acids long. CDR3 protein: CASSQGTSGSHEQYF. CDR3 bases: TGTGCCAGCAGCCAAGGGACTAGCGGGAGCCACGAGCAGTACTTC.

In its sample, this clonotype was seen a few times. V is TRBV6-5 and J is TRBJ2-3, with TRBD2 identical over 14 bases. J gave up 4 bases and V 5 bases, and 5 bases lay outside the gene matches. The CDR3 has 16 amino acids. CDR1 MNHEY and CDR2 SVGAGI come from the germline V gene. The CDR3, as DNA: TGTGCCAGCAGTAGGAGGACTAGCGGGAGGTCAGATACGCAGTATTTT. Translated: CASSRRTSGRSDTQYF.

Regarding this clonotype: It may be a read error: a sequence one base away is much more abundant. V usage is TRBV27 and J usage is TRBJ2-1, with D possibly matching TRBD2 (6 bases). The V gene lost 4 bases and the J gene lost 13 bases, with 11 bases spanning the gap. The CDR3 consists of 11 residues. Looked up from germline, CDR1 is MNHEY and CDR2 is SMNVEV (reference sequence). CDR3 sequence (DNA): TGTGCCAGCAGTTGGGGGAGGACCCAGTTCTTC. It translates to CASSWGRTQFF.

CDR3: CASSLGVTATLFYEQYF. CDR3 nucleotide sequence: TGTGCCAGCAGCTTAGGTGTGACAGCGACCCTATTCTACGAGCAGTACTTC. The chain links TRBV7-2 to TRBJ2-7; possibly TRBD1 for D (5 bases). Looked up from germline, CDR1 is SGHTA and CDR2 is FQGNSA. The CDR3 totals 17 residues. The V gene lost 1 base and the J gene lost 3 bases, with 19 bases spanning the gap.

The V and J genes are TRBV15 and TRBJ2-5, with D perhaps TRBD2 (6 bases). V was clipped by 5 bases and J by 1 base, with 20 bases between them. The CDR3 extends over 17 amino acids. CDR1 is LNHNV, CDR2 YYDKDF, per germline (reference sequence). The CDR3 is CATSPIARASAQETQYF. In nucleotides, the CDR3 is TGTGCCACCAGCCCAATCGCTCGGGCTAGCGCCCAAGAGACCCAGTACTTC.

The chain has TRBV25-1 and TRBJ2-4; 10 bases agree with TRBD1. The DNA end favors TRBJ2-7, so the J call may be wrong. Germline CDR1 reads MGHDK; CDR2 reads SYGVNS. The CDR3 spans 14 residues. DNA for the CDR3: TGTGCCAGCAGTGTAGCCGACAGGGGGCACGAGCAGTACTTC. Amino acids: CASSVADRGHEQYF.

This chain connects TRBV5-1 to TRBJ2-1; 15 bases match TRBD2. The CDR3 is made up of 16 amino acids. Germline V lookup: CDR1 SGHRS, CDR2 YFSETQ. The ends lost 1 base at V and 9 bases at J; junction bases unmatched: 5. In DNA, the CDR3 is TGCGCCAGCAGCTTGACTCCGGGACTAGCGGGAGGTGAGCAGTTCTTC. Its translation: CASSLTPGLAGGEQFF. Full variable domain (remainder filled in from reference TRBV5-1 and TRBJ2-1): KAGVTQTPRYLIKTRGQQVTLSCSPISGHRSVSWYQQTPGQGLQFLFEYFSETQRNKGNFPGRFSGRQFSNSRSEMNVSTLELGDSALYLCASSLTPGLAGGEQFFGPGTRLTVL.

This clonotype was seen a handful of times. CDR3 nucleotides: TGTGCCAGCAGCGTAGACCCGGGAGCTCAATACGAGCAGTACTTC. This codes for CASSVDPGAQYEQYF. V and J are TRBV9 and TRBJ2-7; D perhaps matches TRBD2 (6 bases). The CDR3 is made up of 15 amino acids. CDR1 is SGDLS and CDR2 is YYNGEE in the germline V gene. Trimming shortened V by 0 bases and J by 4 bases, and 14 bases separated the two germline ends.

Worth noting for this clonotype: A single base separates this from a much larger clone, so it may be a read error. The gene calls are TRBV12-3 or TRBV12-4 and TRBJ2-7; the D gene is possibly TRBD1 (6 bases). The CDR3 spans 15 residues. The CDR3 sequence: CACSPLMTGTNEQYF. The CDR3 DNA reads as TGTGCCTGCAGTCCCCTAATGACAGGTACCAACGAGCAGTACTTC.

Here the CDR3 DNA reads TGTGCCAGCATATCACTGAGCGGCCAAGAGACCCAGTACTTC. Its protein is CASISLSGQETQYF. The chain combines TRBV6-2 or TRBV6-3 with TRBJ2-5; the D gene is possibly TRBD2 (5 bases). The length of the CDR3 is 14 residues. V lost 7 bases and J lost 1, with 13 bases in between. Per the germline V gene, CDR1 is MNHEY and CDR2 is SVGEGT.

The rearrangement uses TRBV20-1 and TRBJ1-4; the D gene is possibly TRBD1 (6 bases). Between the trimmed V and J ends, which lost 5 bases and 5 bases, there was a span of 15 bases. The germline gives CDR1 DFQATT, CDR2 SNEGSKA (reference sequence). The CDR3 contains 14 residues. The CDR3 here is CSAPIGTPNEKLFF. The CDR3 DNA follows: TGCAGTGCTCCCATAGGGACACCCAATGAAAAACTGTTTTTT.

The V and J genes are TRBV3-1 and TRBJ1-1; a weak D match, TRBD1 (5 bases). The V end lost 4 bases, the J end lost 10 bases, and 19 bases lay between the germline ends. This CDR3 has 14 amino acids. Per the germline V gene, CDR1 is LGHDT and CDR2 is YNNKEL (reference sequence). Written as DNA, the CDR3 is TGTGCCAGCAGCCTGGGCCAGGGAAGGAGTGGAGCTTTCTTT. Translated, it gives CASSLGQGRSGAFF. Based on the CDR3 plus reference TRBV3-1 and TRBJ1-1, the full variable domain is DTAVSQTPKYLVTQMGNDKSIKCEQNLGHDTMYWYKQDSKKFLKIMFSYNNKELIINETVPNRFSPKSPDKAHLNLHINSLELGDSAVYFCASSLGQGRSGAFFGQGTRLTVV.

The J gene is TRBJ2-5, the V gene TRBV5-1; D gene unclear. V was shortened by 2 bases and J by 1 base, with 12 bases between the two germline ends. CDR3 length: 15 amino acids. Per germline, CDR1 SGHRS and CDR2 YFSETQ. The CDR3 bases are TGCGCCAGCAGCTTTCAAGGGCTACTCCAAGAGACCCAGTACTTC. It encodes CASSFQGLLQETQYF.

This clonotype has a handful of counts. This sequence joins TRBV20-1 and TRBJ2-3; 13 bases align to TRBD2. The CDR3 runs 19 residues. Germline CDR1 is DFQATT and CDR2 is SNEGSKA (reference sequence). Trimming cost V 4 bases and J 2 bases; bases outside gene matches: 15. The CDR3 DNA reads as TGCAGTGCTAAATCCGGACTAGCGGGAGCGCCCGGGCCCACAGATACGCAGTATTTT. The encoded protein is CSAKSGLAGAPGPTDTQYF.

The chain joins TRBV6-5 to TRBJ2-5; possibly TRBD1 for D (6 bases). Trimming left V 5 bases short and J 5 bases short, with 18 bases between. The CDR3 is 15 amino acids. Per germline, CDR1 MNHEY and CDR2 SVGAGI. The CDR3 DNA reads TGTGCCAGCAGTGAAACAGGGTCCTCGTTGGAGACCCAGTACTTC. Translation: CASSETGSSLETQYF.

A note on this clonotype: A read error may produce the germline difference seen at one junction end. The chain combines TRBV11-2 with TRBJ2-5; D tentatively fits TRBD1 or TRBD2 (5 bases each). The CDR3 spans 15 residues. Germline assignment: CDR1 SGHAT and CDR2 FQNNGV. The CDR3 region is CASSASGRLQETRYF. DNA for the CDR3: TGTGCCAGCAGCGCTTCGGGGCGACTCCAAGAGACCCGGTACTTC.